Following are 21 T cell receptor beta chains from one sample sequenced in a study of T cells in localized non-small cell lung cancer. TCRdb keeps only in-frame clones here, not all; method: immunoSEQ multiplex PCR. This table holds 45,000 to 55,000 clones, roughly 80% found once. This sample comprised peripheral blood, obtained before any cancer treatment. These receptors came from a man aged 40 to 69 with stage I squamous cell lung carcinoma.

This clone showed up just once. Here the CDR3 DNA reads TGTGCCAGCAGTTACTCGGGGGACGCAGCAGAGCAGTTCTTC. Translating gives CASSYSGDAAEQFF. The chain is built from TRBV6-6 and TRBJ2-1; D could derive from TRBD1 or TRBD2 (5 bases each). Per germline, CDR1 MNHNY and CDR2 SVGAGI (reference sequence). CDR3 length: 14 residues. V lost 0 bases to trimming and J lost 10 bases, with 13 bases between them.

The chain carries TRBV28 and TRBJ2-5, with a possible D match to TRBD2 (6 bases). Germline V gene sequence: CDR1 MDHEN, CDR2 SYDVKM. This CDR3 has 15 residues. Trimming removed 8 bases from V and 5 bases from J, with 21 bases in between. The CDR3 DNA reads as TGTGCCAGCCGGCCGCCCCGGGGGATTCGGGAGACCCAGTACTTC. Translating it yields CASRPPRGIRETQYF.

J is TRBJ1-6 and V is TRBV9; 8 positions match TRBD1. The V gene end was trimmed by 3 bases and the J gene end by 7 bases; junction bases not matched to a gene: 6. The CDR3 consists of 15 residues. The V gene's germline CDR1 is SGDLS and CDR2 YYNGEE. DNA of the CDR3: TGTGCCAGCAGCGAACTGGACAGGGCGAATTCACCCCTCCACTTT. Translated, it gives CASSELDRANSPLHF.

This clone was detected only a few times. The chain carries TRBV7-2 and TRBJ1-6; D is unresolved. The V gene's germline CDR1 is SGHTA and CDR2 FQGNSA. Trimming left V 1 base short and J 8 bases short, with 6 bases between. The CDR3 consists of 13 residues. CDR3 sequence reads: CASSLDGDSPLHF. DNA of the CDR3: TGTGCCAGCAGCTTAGACGGAGATTCACCCCTCCACTTT.

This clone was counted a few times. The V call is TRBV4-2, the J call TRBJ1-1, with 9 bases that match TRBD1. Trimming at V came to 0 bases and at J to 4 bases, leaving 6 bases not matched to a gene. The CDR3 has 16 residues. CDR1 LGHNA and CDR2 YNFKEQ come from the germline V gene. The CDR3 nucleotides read TGTGCCAGCAGCCAAGAGTGGGGACAGGGCTTCACTGAAGCTTTCTTT. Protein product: CASSQEWGQGFTEAFF.

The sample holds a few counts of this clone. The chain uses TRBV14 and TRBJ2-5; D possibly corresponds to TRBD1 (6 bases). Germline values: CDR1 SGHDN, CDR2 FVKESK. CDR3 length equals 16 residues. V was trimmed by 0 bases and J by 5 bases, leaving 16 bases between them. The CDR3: CASSQDLRTAWETQYF. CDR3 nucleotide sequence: TGTGCCAGCAGCCAAGATCTGAGGACAGCCTGGGAGACCCAGTACTTC.

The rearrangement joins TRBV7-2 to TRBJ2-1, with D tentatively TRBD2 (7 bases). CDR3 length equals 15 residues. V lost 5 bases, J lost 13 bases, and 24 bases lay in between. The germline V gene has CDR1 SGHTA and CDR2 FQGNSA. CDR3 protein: CASSPPPFRRGAQFF. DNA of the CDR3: TGTGCCAGCAGCCCCCCCCCTTTTAGACGGGGGGCTCAGTTCTTC.

The CDR3 reads CASRDTRGAPLDEQFF. The CDR3, as DNA: TGTGCCAGCAGGGACACACGGGGGGCTCCACTAGATGAGCAGTTCTTC. The chain employs TRBV28 and TRBJ2-1; possible D gene TRBD2, 7 bases. Looked up from germline, CDR1 is MDHEN and CDR2 is SYDVKM. This CDR3 region has 16 residues. V lost 6 bases to trimming and J lost 8 bases, with 23 bases between them.

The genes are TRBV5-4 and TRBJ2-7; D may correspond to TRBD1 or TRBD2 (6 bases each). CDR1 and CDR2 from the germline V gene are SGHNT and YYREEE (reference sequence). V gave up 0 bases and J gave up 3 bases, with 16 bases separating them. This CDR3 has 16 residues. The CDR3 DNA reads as TGTGCCAGCAGCTTGGTTTCGGGGGCAGGAGGCTACGAGCAGTACTTC. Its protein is CASSLVSGAGGYEQYF.

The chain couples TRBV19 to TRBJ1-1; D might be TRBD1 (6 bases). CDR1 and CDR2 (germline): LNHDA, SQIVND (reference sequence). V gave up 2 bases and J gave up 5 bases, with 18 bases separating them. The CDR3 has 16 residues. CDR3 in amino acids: CASSIPPTGRATEAFF. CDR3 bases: TGTGCCAGTAGTATACCCCCAACAGGGCGGGCAACTGAAGCTTTCTTT.

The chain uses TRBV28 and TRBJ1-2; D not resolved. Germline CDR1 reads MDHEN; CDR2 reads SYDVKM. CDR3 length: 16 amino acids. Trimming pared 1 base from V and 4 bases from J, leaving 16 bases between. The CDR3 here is CASSLFFTEKAYGYTF. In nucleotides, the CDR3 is TGTGCCAGCAGTTTATTTTTTACGGAAAAGGCCTATGGCTACACCTTC.

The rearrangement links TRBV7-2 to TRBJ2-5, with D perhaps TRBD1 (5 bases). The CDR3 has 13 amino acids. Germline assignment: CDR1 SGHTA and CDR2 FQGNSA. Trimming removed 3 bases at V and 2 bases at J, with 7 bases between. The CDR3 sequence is CASSLTAQETQYF. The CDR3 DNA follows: TGTGCCAGCAGCTTGACAGCTCAAGAGACCCAGTACTTC.

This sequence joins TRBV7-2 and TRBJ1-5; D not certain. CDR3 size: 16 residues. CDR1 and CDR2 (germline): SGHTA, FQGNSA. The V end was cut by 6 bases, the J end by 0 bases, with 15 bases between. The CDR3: CASSSESYYSNQPQHF. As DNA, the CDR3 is TGTGCCAGCAGTTCTGAGAGCTACTATAGCAATCAGCCCCAGCATTTT.

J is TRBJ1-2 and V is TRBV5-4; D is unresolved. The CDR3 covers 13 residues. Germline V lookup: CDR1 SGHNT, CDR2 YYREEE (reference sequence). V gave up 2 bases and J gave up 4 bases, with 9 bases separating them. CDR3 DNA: TGTGCCAGCAGCTTAGCCAGGCTCTATGGCTACACCTTC. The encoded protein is CASSLARLYGYTF.

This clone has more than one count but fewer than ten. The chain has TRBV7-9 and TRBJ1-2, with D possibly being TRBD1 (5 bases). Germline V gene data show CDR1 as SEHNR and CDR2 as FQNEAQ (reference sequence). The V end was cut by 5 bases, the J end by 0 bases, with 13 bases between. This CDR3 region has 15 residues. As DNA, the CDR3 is TGTGCCAGCAGCCCCTGGGACGGGGCTAACTATGGCTACACCTTC. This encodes CASSPWDGANYGYTF. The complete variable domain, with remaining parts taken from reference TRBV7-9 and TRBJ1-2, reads DTGVSQNPRHKITKRGQNVTFRCDPISEHNRLYWYRQTLGQGPEFLTYFQNEAQLEKSRLLSDRFSAERPKGSFSTLEIQRTEQGDSAMYLCASSPWDGANYGYTFGSGTRLTVV.

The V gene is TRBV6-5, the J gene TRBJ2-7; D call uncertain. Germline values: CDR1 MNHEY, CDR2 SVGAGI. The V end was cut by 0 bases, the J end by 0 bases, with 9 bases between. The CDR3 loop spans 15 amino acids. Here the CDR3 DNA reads TGTGCCAGCAGTTACTCCACAGCCAGCTCCTACGAGCAGTACTTC. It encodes CASSYSTASSYEQYF.

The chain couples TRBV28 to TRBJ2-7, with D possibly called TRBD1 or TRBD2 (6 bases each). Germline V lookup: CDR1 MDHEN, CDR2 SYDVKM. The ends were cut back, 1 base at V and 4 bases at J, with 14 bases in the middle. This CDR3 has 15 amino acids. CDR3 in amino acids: CASSLSGALSYEQYF. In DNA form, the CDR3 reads TGTGCCAGCAGTTTATCGGGGGCGCTAAGTTACGAGCAGTACTTC.

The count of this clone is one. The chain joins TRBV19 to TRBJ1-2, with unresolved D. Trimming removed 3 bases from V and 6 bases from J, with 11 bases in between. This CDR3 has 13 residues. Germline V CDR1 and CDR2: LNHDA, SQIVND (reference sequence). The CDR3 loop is CASSMERVHGYTF. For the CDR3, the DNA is TGTGCCAGTAGTATGGAGAGGGTCCATGGCTACACCTTC.

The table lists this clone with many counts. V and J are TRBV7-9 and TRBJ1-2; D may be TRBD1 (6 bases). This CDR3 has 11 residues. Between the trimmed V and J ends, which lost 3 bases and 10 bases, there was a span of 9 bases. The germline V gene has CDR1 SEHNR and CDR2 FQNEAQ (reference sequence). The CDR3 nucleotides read TGTGCCAGCAGCTTGGACAGCCTCTACACCTTC. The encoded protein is CASSLDSLYTF.

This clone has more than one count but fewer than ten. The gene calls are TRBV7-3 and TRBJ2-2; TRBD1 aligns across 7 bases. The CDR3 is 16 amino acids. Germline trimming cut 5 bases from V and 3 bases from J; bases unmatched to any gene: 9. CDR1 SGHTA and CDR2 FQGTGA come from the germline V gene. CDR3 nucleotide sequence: TGTGCCAGCAGCCGTTCCGCCGGGACAGACACCGGGGAGCTGTTTTTT. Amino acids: CASSRSAGTDTGELFF.

The CDR3 sequence is CASSGLASGGLDTQYF. In DNA form, the CDR3 reads TGCGCCAGCAGCGGCCTGGCTAGCGGGGGCCTAGATACGCAGTATTTT. This rearrangement joins TRBV5-1 to TRBJ2-3; 10 nucleotides line up with TRBD2. The CDR3 is made up of 16 amino acids. The germline V gene has CDR1 SGHRS and CDR2 YFSETQ. With 4 bases clipped from V and 5 bases from J, the junction kept 10 bases outside the gene matches.